Following are 5 T cell receptor beta chains from one sample sequenced in a study of blood T cell repertoires in COVID-19. Using immunoSEQ multiplex PCR, the repertoire was profiled, and TCRdb retains in-frame clones only, with some absent. Among approximately 150,000 clones listed, 75% to 90% were seen once. The source material was PBMCs or T cells enriched from blood (not recorded which). These receptors all come from a woman in her thirties or forties who had been exposed to COVID-19.

The chain has TRBV7-2 and TRBJ2-1; 7 bases map to TRBD2. Germline V CDR1 and CDR2: SGHTA, FQGNSA. The CDR3 runs 16 residues. V was pared by 4 bases and J by 8 bases, with 14 bases of the junction left unmatched. CDR3 DNA: TGTGCCAGCAGCTCTACTAGCGCCAATCGTAGGGATGAGCAGTTCTTC. It codes for CASSSTSANRRDEQFF.

The chain couples TRBV7-8 to TRBJ1-1, with 7 bases matching TRBD1. The CDR3 is 14 residues long. Germline trimming cut 0 bases from V and 6 bases from J; bases unmatched to any gene: 4. Germline V gene lookup returns CDR1 SGHVS and CDR2 FQNEAQ. The CDR3 DNA reads TGTGCCAGCAGCTTAGCTATAGGACAGGCTGAAGCTTTCTTT. Translated: CASSLAIGQAEAFF. The variable domain in full, completed from reference TRBV7-8 and TRBJ1-1, reads GAGVSQSPRYKVAKRGQDVALRCDPISGHVSLFWYQQALGQGPEFLTYFQNEAQLDKSGLPSDRFFAERPEGSVSTLKIQRTQQEDSAVYLCASSLAIGQAEAFFGQGTRLTVV.

The chain couples TRBV21-1 to TRBJ1-2; the D call in the table, TRBD1, was not verified against the DNA. TRBV21-1 is tagged as a pseudogene. The CDR3 contains 14 residues. The CDR3 bases are TGTGCCAGCAGCACTAGACAGGGACACTATGGCTACACCTTC. Translated, it gives CASSTRQGHYGYTF.

The chain employs TRBV27 and TRBJ2-1; D is perhaps TRBD2 (7 bases). V was cut by 6 bases and J by 2 bases, with 14 bases left in between. This CDR3 has 15 residues. CDR1 and CDR2 (germline): MNHEY, SMNVEV (reference sequence). The CDR3 reads CASSAGAWAYNEQFF. DNA for the CDR3: TGTGCCAGCAGCGCGGGGGCGTGGGCCTACAATGAGCAGTTCTTC.

This clone was counted between two and nine times. The chain uses TRBV19 and TRBJ1-5; 9 bases map to TRBD1. Germline V CDR1 and CDR2: LNHDA, SQIVND (reference sequence). V trimming: 8 bases; J trimming: 0 bases; junction bases outside the gene matches: 17. This CDR3 region has 19 residues. CDR3: CASGNYRGPQPYSNQPQHF. For the CDR3, the DNA is TGTGCCAGTGGAAACTACAGGGGGCCCCAACCATATAGCAATCAGCCCCAGCATTTT. Full variable domain (remainder filled in from reference TRBV19 and TRBJ1-5): DGGITQSPKYLFRKEGQNVTLSCEQNLNHDAMYWYRQDPGQGLRLIYYSQIVNDFQKGDIAEGYSVSREKKESFPLTVTSAQKNPTAFYLCASGNYRGPQPYSNQPQHFGDGTRLSIL.